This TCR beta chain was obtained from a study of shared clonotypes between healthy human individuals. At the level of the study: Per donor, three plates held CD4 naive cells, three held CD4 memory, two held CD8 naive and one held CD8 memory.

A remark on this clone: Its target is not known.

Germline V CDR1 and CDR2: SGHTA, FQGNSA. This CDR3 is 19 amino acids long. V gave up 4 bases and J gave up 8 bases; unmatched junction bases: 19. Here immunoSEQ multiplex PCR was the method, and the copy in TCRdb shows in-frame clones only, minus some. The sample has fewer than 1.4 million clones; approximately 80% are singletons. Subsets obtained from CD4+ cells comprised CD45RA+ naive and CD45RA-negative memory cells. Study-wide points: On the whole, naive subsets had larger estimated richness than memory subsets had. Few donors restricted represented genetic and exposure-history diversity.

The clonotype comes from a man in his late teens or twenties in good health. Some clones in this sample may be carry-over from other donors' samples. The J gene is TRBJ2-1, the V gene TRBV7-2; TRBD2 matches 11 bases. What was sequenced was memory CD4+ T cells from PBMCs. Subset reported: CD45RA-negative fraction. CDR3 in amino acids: CASSYYIGPISGRAHEQFF. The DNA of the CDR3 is TGTGCCAGCAGCTACTATATTGGGCCAATTAGCGGGAGGGCCCATGAGCAGTTCTTC. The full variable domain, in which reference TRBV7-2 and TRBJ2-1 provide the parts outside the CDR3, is GAGVSQSPSNKVTEKGKDVELRCDPISGHTALYWYRQSLGQGLEFLIYFQGNSAPDKSGLPSDRFSAERTGGSVSTLTIQRTQQEDSAVYLCASSYYIGPISGRAHEQFFGPGTRLTVL.